The table lists the clone carrying this T cell receptor (beta chain) with a few counts. The sample belongs to a study of cytotoxic CD8 clonotypes in ibrutinib-treated CLL. The CDR3 length is 11 residues. From germline, CDR1 is SNHLY and CDR2 FYNNEI. Trimming removed 6 bases from V and 2 bases from J, with 3 bases in between. This table comes from immunoSEQ multiplex PCR, and its TCRdb copy is limited to in-frame clones, with some not included. The sample has 200,000 to 250,000 clones; 65% to 80% are singletons. This clonotype originated in a human donor with chronic lymphocytic leukemia. The rearrangement links TRBV2 to TRBJ2-3; D not certain. The specimen comprised PBMCs, sampled after 12 months of ibrutinib treatment. CDR3 loop: CASRNTDTQYF. DNA of the CDR3: TGTGCCAGCAGAAACACAGATACGCAGTATTTT.